These 21 T cell receptor beta chains originate from one sample sequenced in a study of PD-L1 blockade in urothelial cancer. The time point denotes: pretreatment peripheral blood. Profiling relied on immunoSEQ multiplex PCR, and the TCRdb table lists in-frame clones only, not all of them. The sample shows tens of thousands of clones, about 85% of them seen only once. The material was PBMCs, obtained around atezolizumab (anti-PD-L1) treatment. These receptors originate from a man between 60 and 70 years old with urothelial cancer.

V and J are TRBV7-3 and TRBJ1-2; D is unresolved. The CDR3 spans 16 residues. The V gene's germline CDR1 is SGHTA and CDR2 FQGTGA. V lost 4 bases, J lost 4 bases, and 19 bases lay in between. CDR3 bases: TGTGCCAGCAGCTCCCAACCAGGCTTAGTTGCCTATGGCTACACCTTC. It translates to CASSSQPGLVAYGYTF. Together with reference TRBV7-3 and TRBJ1-2, the CDR3 gives the full variable domain: GAGVSQTPSNKVTEKGKYVELRCDPISGHTALYWYRQSLGQGPEFLIYFQGTGAADDSGLPNDRFFAVRPEGSVSTLKIQRTERGDSAVYLCASSSQPGLVAYGYTFGSGTRLTVV.

V is TRBV27 and J is TRBJ2-3; D may be TRBD2 (5 bases). This CDR3 has 16 residues. Trimming stripped 5 bases from V and 1 base from J, with 16 bases between. Germline CDR1 is MNHEY and CDR2 is SMNVEV (reference sequence). The CDR3: CASSPQWRAGTDTQYF. The CDR3, as DNA: TGTGCCAGCAGTCCCCAGTGGCGGGCAGGCACAGATACGCAGTATTTT.

Points on this clone: Other DNA sequences within the sample encode an identical CDR3. V usage is TRBV5-1 and J usage is TRBJ1-1, with no clear D. The CDR3 loop spans 12 amino acids. Per germline, CDR1 SGHRS and CDR2 YFSETQ. V lost 7 bases, J lost 1 base, and 8 bases lay in between. DNA of the CDR3: TGCGCCAGCTCCGCGGGGAACACTGAAGCTTTCTTT. This encodes CASSAGNTEAFF.

In its sample, this clone was seen a few times. This rearrangement joins TRBV9 to TRBJ1-5; no reliable D call. Germline CDR1 and CDR2: SGDLS and YYNGEE. There are 14 residues in the CDR3. V shed 8 bases and J shed 0 bases, with 12 bases lying between them. CDR3 in amino acids: CASSRETSNQPQHF. The CDR3 nucleotides are TGTGCCAGTAGTCGGGAGACTAGCAATCAGCCCCAGCATTTT. The full variable domain, completed using reference TRBV9 and TRBJ1-5, is DSGVTQTPKHLITATGQRVTLRCSPRSGDLSVYWYQQSLDQGLQFLIQYYNGEERAKGNILERFSAQQFPDLHSELNLSSLELGDSALYFCASSRETSNQPQHFGDGTRLSIL.

This chain uses TRBV18 with TRBJ1-2; D not resolved. The CDR3 loop spans 15 amino acids. Germline assignment: CDR1 KGHSH and CDR2 LQKENI. Trimming shortened V by 3 bases and J by 8 bases, and 19 bases separated the two germline ends. The CDR3, as DNA: TGTGCCAGCTCACCGGAGGTCAGCACTTTTGAGGGCTACACCTTC. This gives the protein CASSPEVSTFEGYTF.

The chain uses TRBV29-1 and TRBJ2-1; 10 nucleotides agree with TRBD1. Germline V lookup: CDR1 SQVTM, CDR2 ANQGSEA. V lost 2 bases to trimming and J lost 9 bases; unmatched junction nucleotides: 4. This CDR3 contains 13 residues. The CDR3 loop reads CSVEKTGGVEQFF. Written as DNA, the CDR3 is TGCAGCGTTGAAAAGACAGGGGGCGTTGAGCAGTTCTTC.

This chain links TRBV6-6 with TRBJ1-5; tentative D call: TRBD1 (6 bases). Germline V gene sequence: CDR1 MNHNY, CDR2 SVGAGI (reference sequence). V was clipped by 6 bases and J by 7 bases, with 13 bases between them. The CDR3 is made up of 13 amino acids. CDR3 sequence (DNA): TGTGCCAGCAGATTTACAGGGTACCAGCCCCAGCATTTT. It codes for CASRFTGYQPQHF.

The chain combines TRBV5-1 with TRBJ1-2; D ambiguous. There are 13 residues in the CDR3. From germline, CDR1 is SGHRS and CDR2 YFSETQ. The V end was cut by 0 bases, the J end by 5 bases, with 8 bases between. CDR3 amino acids: CASSLDMSYGYTF. In DNA form, the CDR3 reads TGCGCCAGCAGCTTGGACATGTCTTATGGCTACACCTTC.

The genes are TRBV5-1 and TRBJ1-1; 7 nucleotides agree with TRBD1. Germline assignment: CDR1 SGHRS and CDR2 YFSETQ. The CDR3 has 14 residues. Trimming cost V 3 bases and J 0 bases; bases outside gene matches: 2. As DNA, the CDR3 is TGCGCCAGCAGCTCGACAGGGCTGAACACTGAAGCTTTCTTT. Translating it yields CASSSTGLNTEAFF. The complete variable domain, with remaining parts taken from reference TRBV5-1 and TRBJ1-1, reads KAGVTQTPRYLIKTRGQQVTLSCSPISGHRSVSWYQQTPGQGLQFLFEYFSETQRNKGNFPGRFSGRQFSNSRSEMNVSTLELGDSALYLCASSSTGLNTEAFFGQGTRLTVV.

This rearrangement joins TRBV29-1 to TRBJ1-2; possible D gene TRBD1, 5 bases. The CDR3 totals 13 residues. Trimming cost V 6 bases and J 2 bases, with 13 bases left between them. Germline V lookup: CDR1 SQVTM, CDR2 ANQGSEA. For the CDR3, the DNA is TGCAGCGTCGAGAAACAGGCCAACTATGGCTACACCTTC. Its protein product is CSVEKQANYGYTF. Complete variable domain (other parts from reference TRBV29-1 and TRBJ1-2): SAVISQKPSRDICQRGTSLTIQCQVDSQVTMMFWYRQQPGQSLTLIATANQGSEATYESGFVIDKFPISRPNLTFSTLTVSNMSPEDSSIYLCSVEKQANYGYTFGSGTRLTVV.

This clone was seen a single time. The rearrangement uses TRBV28 and TRBJ2-1; D remains unclear. The CDR3 runs to 12 residues. Per germline, CDR1 MDHEN and CDR2 SYDVKM. V lost 2 bases to trimming and J lost 10 bases, with 9 bases between them. CDR3 in DNA: TGTGCCAGCAGTTTAATGACTCGAGAGCAGTTCTTC. The encoded protein is CASSLMTREQFF. Together with reference TRBV28 and TRBJ2-1, the CDR3 gives the full variable domain: DVKVTQSSRYLVKRTGEKVFLECVQDMDHENMFWYRQDPGLGLRLIYFSYDVKMKEKGDIPEGYSVSREKKERFSLILESASTNQTSMYLCASSLMTREQFFGPGTRLTVL.

The rearrangement links TRBV6-1 to TRBJ2-3; 9 bases map to TRBD2. This CDR3 spans 14 amino acids. V trimming: 10 bases; J trimming: 2 bases; junction bases outside the gene matches: 7. CDR1 MNHNS and CDR2 SASEGT come from the germline V gene. The CDR3 region has the DNA TGTGCCATCGCGGGGGGGAGGACCACAGATACGCAGTATTTT. It specifies CAIAGGRTTDTQYF.

The chain joins TRBV6-1 to TRBJ1-3, with D hard to call. Trimming removed 1 base at V and 0 bases at J, with 4 bases between. The CDR3 loop spans 14 amino acids. Germline loops: CDR1 MNHNS, CDR2 SASEGT. CDR3 loop: CASSEGDSGNTIYF. The CDR3 DNA sequence: TGTGCCAGCAGTGAAGGCGACTCTGGAAACACCATATATTTT.

J is TRBJ2-2 and V is TRBV4-1; 9 bases match TRBD1. The ends lost 2 bases at V and 4 bases at J; junction bases unmatched: 8. The germline gives CDR1 MGHRA, CDR2 YSYEKL. This CDR3 comprises 17 residues. The CDR3 coding sequence is TGCGCCAGCAGCCAATCCCGGGACAGGGCTTTCACCGGGGAGCTGTTTTTT. It translates to CASSQSRDRAFTGELFF.

This chain uses TRBV5-1 with TRBJ1-4; D gene ambiguous. The germline gives CDR1 SGHRS, CDR2 YFSETQ. This CDR3 comprises 15 residues. V lost 4 bases to trimming and J lost 0 bases, with 10 bases between them. For the CDR3, the DNA is TGCGCCAGCAGCCCGGGGTCTGCAACTAATGAAAAACTGTTTTTT. Translated, it gives CASSPGSATNEKLFF.

This clone was observed a handful of times. The chain is built from TRBV27 and TRBJ1-5; TRBD1 agrees at 7 bases. Losses at the gene ends were 6 bases for V and 3 bases for J; bases not matched to a gene: 5. Germline CDR1 is MNHEY and CDR2 is SMNVEV (reference sequence). The CDR3 consists of 14 residues. CDR3 amino acids: CASSRQGTNQPQHF. The CDR3 DNA reads as TGTGCCAGCAGCCGACAGGGTACCAATCAGCCCCAGCATTTT.

The rearrangement uses TRBV4-3 and TRBJ2-7, with unresolved D. The CDR3 is 15 amino acids. In germline, CDR1 is LGHNA, CDR2 YSLEER. Deletions cut 0 bases from V and 2 bases from J, with 11 bases between. The CDR3 DNA follows: TGCGCCAGCAGCCAAGATCCTCAGGTTACCTACGAGCAGTACTTC. Protein product: CASSQDPQVTYEQYF.

The rearrangement uses TRBV6-5 and TRBJ1-6, with D tentatively TRBD1 (5 bases). The CDR3 has 15 residues. The germline V gene has CDR1 MNHEY and CDR2 SVGAGI. Trimming removed 4 bases at V and 1 base at J, with 8 bases between. Written as DNA, the CDR3 is TGTGCCAGCAGTTTCGGGGGATCCTATAATTCACCCCTCCACTTT. Protein: CASSFGGSYNSPLHF.

V gene TRBV28 combines with J gene TRBJ2-7; a possible D gene is TRBD2 (6 bases). The CDR3 has 15 residues. With 4 bases removed from V and 2 bases from J, the gap between germline ends came to 15 bases. CDR1 MDHEN and CDR2 SYDVKM come from the germline V gene. CDR3 DNA: TGTGCCAGCAGTTCCTGGGACTCTGGAACCTACGAGCAGTACTTC. Translating gives CASSSWDSGTYEQYF.

DNA for the CDR3: TGTGCCAGCAGCTTAGCACACAGGGGTACCATATATTTT. It is translated as CASSLAHRGTIYF. The chain couples TRBV7-9 to TRBJ1-3, with TRBD1 identical over 7 bases. The CDR3 extends over 13 amino acids. In germline, CDR1 is SEHNR, CDR2 FQNEAQ (reference sequence). The J segment lost 10 bases and the V segment lost 0 bases, leaving 3 bases of the junction unmatched. The variable domain in full, with the rest retrieved from reference TRBV7-9 and TRBJ1-3, is DTGVSQNPRHKITKRGQNVTFRCDPISEHNRLYWYRQTLGQGPEFLTYFQNEAQLEKSRLLSDRFSAERPKGSFSTLEIQRTEQGDSAMYLCASSLAHRGTIYFGEGSWLTVV.

V is TRBV9 and J is TRBJ1-2; unclear D gene. The CDR3 runs to 12 residues. The ends were cut back, 2 bases at V and 4 bases at J, with 6 bases in the middle. CDR1 and CDR2 (germline): SGDLS, YYNGEE. For the CDR3, the DNA is TGTGCCAGCAGCGTTAGCAGCTATGGCTACACCTTC. Translated, it gives CASSVSSYGYTF.